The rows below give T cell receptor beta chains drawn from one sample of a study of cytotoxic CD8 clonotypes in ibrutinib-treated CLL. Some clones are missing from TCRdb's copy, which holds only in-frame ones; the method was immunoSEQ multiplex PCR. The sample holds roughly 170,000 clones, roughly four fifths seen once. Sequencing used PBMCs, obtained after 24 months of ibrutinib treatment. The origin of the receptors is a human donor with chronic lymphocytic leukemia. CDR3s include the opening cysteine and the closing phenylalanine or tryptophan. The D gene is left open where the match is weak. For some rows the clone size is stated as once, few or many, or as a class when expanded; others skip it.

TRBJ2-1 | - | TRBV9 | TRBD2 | TGTGCCAGCAGCGTAGAAGGGACTAGCGGGACCGGCTCCTACAATGAGCAGTTCTTC | CASSVEGTSGTGSYNEQFF
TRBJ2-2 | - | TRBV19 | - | TGTGCCAGTAGTATGTTGGGACAACCCACCGGGGAGCTGTTTTTT | CASSMLGQPTGELFF
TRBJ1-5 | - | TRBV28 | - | TGTGCCAGCAGTCTTGGGACGGTTAGCAATCAGCCCCAGCATTTT | CASSLGTVSNQPQHF
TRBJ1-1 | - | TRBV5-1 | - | TGCGCCAGCAGCCCACCACAGGGGAACACTGAAGCTTTCTTT | CASSPPQGNTEAFF
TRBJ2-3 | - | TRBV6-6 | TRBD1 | TGTGCCAGTAGGCCGGGACAGGGGGCTTTAGATACGCAGTATTTT | CASRPGQGALDTQYF
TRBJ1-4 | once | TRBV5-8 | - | TGTGCCAGCAGTTTTCTCAATGAAAAACTGTTTTTT | CASSFLNEKLFF
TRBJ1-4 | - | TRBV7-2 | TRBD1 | TGTGCCAGCAGCTTAGCGATCACAGGGGGGGAAAAACTGTTTTTT | CASSLAITGGEKLFF
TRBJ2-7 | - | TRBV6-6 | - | TGTGCCAGCTCCTCCGTGGGCGAGCAGTACTTC | CASSSVGEQYF
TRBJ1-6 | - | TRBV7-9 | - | TGTGCCAGCAGCCCTCTGGGGCCTTTTGGTGATTCACCCCTCCACTTT | CASSPLGPFGDSPLHF
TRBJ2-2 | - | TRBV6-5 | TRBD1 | TGTGCCAGCAGTAGGACAGGGGGTAACACCGGGGAGCTGTTTTTT | CASSRTGGNTGELFF
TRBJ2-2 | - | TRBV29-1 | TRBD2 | TGCAGCGTGTCCTTCAGACTAGCGGGAGGGACCGGGGAGCTGTTTTTT | CSVSFRLAGGTGELFF
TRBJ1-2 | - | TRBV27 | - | TGTGCCAGCAGTTTAAAGCGAGGGTTGGTCGATGGCTACACCTTC | CASSLKRGLVDGYTF
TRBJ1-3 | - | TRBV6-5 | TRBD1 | TGTGCCAGCAGTGCGGACAGGGGGCATCTGAACACCATATATTTT | CASSADRGHLNTIYF